The rows below give T cell receptor beta chains drawn from one sample of a study of neoadjuvant anti-PD-1 for oral cavity cancer. This table comes from immunoSEQ multiplex PCR, and its TCRdb copy is limited to in-frame clones, with some not included. The data show about 14,000 clones, 66% seen once. This specimen consisted of PBMCs, obtained before nivolumab (anti-PD-1) treatment. Receptor source: a person aged 35 to 85 with oral cavity squamous cell carcinoma. Both conserved end residues are part of each CDR3. Each record gives: V gene, J gene, clone size, CDR3 protein. For some rows the clone size is stated as once, few or many, or as a class when expanded; others skip it.

TRBV5-6	TRBJ2-1	-	CASSHVGGNYNEQFF
TRBV5-1	TRBJ2-7	few	CASSLEKAYEQYF
TRBV6-1	TRBJ1-4	-	CASSETWDILFF
TRBV2	TRBJ1-4	few	CASNPEKTGSELFF
TRBV6-6	TRBJ1-1	few	CASSLKKAAEAFF
TRBV18	TRBJ2-5	-	CASEGGPGKETQYF
TRBV7-6	TRBJ2-7	-	CASSLGARTGDEQYF
TRBV7-7	TRBJ2-2	-	CASSRIQSTGELFF
TRBV10-3	TRBJ2-5	few	CAISEPGTQETQYF
TRBV7-7	TRBJ2-5	-	CASSFATGEETQYF
TRBV6-6	TRBJ2-1	few	CASSYGEPQYNEQFF
TRBV7-8	TRBJ2-3	-	CASSLLAGSGDTQYF
TRBV10-2	TRBJ2-5	few	CASGTETQYF
TRBV11-3	TRBJ2-2	-	CASSPRLAGKPGTGELFF
TRBV7-6	TRBJ1-2	few	CASSPSSGNYGYTF
TRBV6-5	-	-	CASSPGWNEQYF
TRBV19	TRBJ1-6	-	CASSMGPGLTLDSPLHF
TRBV10-2	TRBJ2-1	-	CASSPGFSYNEQFF
TRBV29-1	TRBJ2-3	-	CSVEGDRGADTQYF
TRBV6-1	TRBJ2-1	few	CASSEVYRLAGISSYNEQFF
TRBV25-1	TRBJ1-5	-	CASPGILGSNQPQHF
TRBV18	TRBJ2-1	few	CASSPPLSGRAYNEQFF
TRBV5-4	TRBJ1-2	few	CASSLGPGRSYGYTF
TRBV29-1	TRBJ2-7	-	CSVANSNGYEQYF
TRBV21-1	TRBJ2-1	-	CASSTRQGGHYNEQFF
TRBV5-1	TRBJ2-5	-	CASSLGVGKETQYF
TRBV30	TRBJ2-3	-	CACIGLAGAADTQYF
TRBV5-1	TRBJ1-1	-	CASSISTGGNTEAFF
TRBV6-1	TRBJ2-5	-	CASSDAAGGWETQYF
TRBV25-1	TRBJ1-1	-	CASAPWEPNTEAFF
TRBV21-1	TRBJ2-7	-	CASKNRVSPYEQYF
TRBV10-2	TRBJ2-7	-	CASSESGDIRQQYF
TRBV2	TRBJ1-2	few	CASSEVERKVSGYTF
TRBV15	TRBJ1-1	-	CATSTGDSNTEAFF
TRBV19	TRBJ2-7	-	CASSIDPSTYEQYF
TRBV2	TRBJ2-2	-	CASTSPKQGAPNTGELFF
TRBV19	TRBJ1-6	-	CASKGGTGVFVNSPLHF
TRBV9	TRBJ2-1	-	CASSVQTGGYNEQFF
TRBV10-2	TRBJ2-6	-	CASSDPGGGLSGANVLTF
TRBV25-1	TRBJ2-2	-	CASSGRETGELFF
TRBV15	TRBJ2-7	-	CATSRVSGSTYEQYF
TRBV5-8	TRBJ1-6	-	CASSGGTVNNSPLHF
TRBV19	TRBJ2-4	-	CASTLGQGGTKNIQYF
TRBV5-1	TRBJ1-4	-	CASSLDRDKLFF
TRBV2	TRBJ2-2	-	CASSGGRTGELFF
TRBV7-2	TRBJ1-4	few	CASSRRRRTNEKLFF
TRBV11-2	TRBJ2-7	-	CASRGVKIYEQYF
TRBV14	TRBJ2-3	-	CASSQRGGLGTDTQYF
TRBV5-5	TRBJ1-4	-	CASSPSLTIGVGEKLFF
TRBV19	TRBJ1-1	-	CASTSSRGHNLNTEAFF
TRBV10-3	TRBJ2-1	-	CAAGEYEQFF
TRBV7-9	TRBJ2-7	-	CASSPRTGGNEQYF